Each of the 31 T cell receptor beta chains below was sequenced from the same sample in a study of T cells in women clearing cervical HPV infection. Some clones are missing from TCRdb's copy, which holds only in-frame ones; the method was immunoSEQ multiplex PCR. The sample includes nearly 20,000 clones. The specimen sequenced was blood buffy coat. These receptors were obtained from a woman aged 18-70 years with a cervical HPV16 infection that either progressed to CIN3+ or cleared (not recorded which).

Details on this clone: The read finishes 3 residues shy of the CDR3 end, and the germline J gene is used to complete it. The rearrangement links TRBV18 to TRBJ2-5; 8 nucleotides line up with TRBD2. The CDR3 contains 17 residues. Germline-derived CDR1 and CDR2 are KGHSH and LQKENI. The ends lost 2 bases at V and 5 bases at J; junction bases unmatched: 13. CDR3 in amino acids: CASSPTSGGSNGETQYF. The covered CDR3 bases are TGTGCCAGCTCACCAACCAGCGGGGGATCTAACGGGGAGACC.

Remarks on this clone: The read comes to an end 3 residues before the CDR3 does, leaving the germline J gene to fill in the end. V and J are TRBV6-1 and TRBJ2-7, with 8 bases fitting TRBD1. V lost 4 bases and J lost 5; bases outside the gene matches: 13. The V gene's germline CDR1 is MNHNS and CDR2 SASEGT. The CDR3 sequence is 16 residues long. CDR3 DNA (partial): TGTGCCAGCAGTGGCCGACAGGGGAACACCATTCACGAG. Amino acids: CASSGRQGNTIHE. The whole CDR3 protein reads CASSGRQGNTIHEQYF.

The CDR3: CSVDRRGGDTDTQYF. The DNA read from the CDR3 is TGCAGCGTTGATCGTAGGGGGGGGGACACAGATACG. The chain recombines TRBV29-1 with TRBJ2-3; D may be TRBD2 (7 bases). Read coverage stops 3 residues before the CDR3 terminus; the germline J gene supplies the remainder. Trimming shortened V by 3 bases and J by 2 bases, and 15 bases separated the two germline ends. This CDR3 is built from 15 residues. Germline CDR1 reads SQVTM; CDR2 reads ANQGSEA.

Concerning this clone: The CDR3 end falls 3 residues outside the read, so it is completed with the germline J gene. The gene calls are TRBV20-1 and TRBJ2-7; 12 bases line up with TRBD2. The junction had 9 bases not matched to a gene; V was cut back by 5 bases and J by 4 bases. The CDR3 is made up of 15 amino acids. Germline CDR1 reads DFQATT; CDR2 reads SNEGSKA (reference sequence). The CDR3 DNA, read in part, is TGCAGTGCTGGCCTAGCGGGGGGGCTTTCGTACGAG. It specifies CSAGLAGGLSYE. The whole CDR3 sequence is CSAGLAGGLSYEQYF.

A remark on this clone: The junction departs from germline at one end; a sequencing error may be responsible. The read ends 3 residues before the CDR3 terminus; that terminus is restored from the germline J gene. This chain uses TRBV4-2 with TRBJ2-3; D is unresolved. The CDR3 has 13 residues. CDR1 is LGHNA and CDR2 is YNFKEQ in the germline V gene. The CDR3 sequence is CASKQADGDTQYF. The sequenced part of the CDR3 DNA is TGCGCCAGCAAGCAGGCAGACGGAGATACG.

The CDR3 reads CASSPAGRGGNTIYF. CDR3 DNA (partial): TGTGCCAGCAGTCCTGCAGGGAGGGGTGGAAACACC. V usage is TRBV5-6 and J usage is TRBJ1-3; tentatively, D is TRBD1 (5 bases). With the read ending 3 residues before the CDR3 end, the germline J gene is used to fill in that end. The CDR3 has 15 residues. CDR1 and CDR2 from the germline V gene are SGHDT and YYEEEE. The V and J ends lost 5 bases and 3 bases respectively, with 15 bases between them.

Points on this clone: Read data end 3 residues before the CDR3 end; the end is taken from the germline J gene. The chain couples TRBV11-3 to TRBJ2-1; D is uncertain. Trimming shortened V by 5 bases and J by 4 bases, and 9 bases separated the two germline ends. In germline, CDR1 is SGHNT, CDR2 YENEEA. This CDR3 has 13 residues. This CDR3 is CASSQSPYNEQFF. The DNA read from the CDR3 is TGTGCCAGCAGCCAGTCCCCGTACAATGAG.

On this clone: The read terminates 3 residues before the CDR3 end, so the remaining end is supplied by the germline J gene. The chain is built from TRBV2 and TRBJ1-2; D may be TRBD1 (6 bases). The CDR3 is 13 residues long. Germline loops: CDR1 SNHLY, CDR2 FYNNEI. CDR3 DNA (partial): TGTGCCAGCATGAAACAGGGCCTTGGGGGC. Encoded protein: CASMKQGLGG. The entire CDR3 protein is CASMKQGLGGYTF.

Concerning this clone: The observed sequence ends 3 residues before the CDR3 terminus, with the missing tail filled in from the germline J gene. The rearrangement uses TRBV18 and TRBJ1-4; D gene uncertain. CDR1 is KGHSH and CDR2 is LQKENI in the germline V gene. The CDR3 is 16 amino acids. V was trimmed by 4 bases and J by 8 bases, leaving 20 bases between them. Partial CDR3 DNA: TGTGCCAGCTCACAAAGCGGCGGTTATAATGGGGAAAAA. It is translated as CASSQSGGYNGEK. The full CDR3 is CASSQSGGYNGEKLFF. Together with reference TRBV18 and TRBJ1-4, the CDR3 gives the full variable domain: NAGVMQNPRHLVRRRGQEARLRCSPMKGHSHVYWYRQLPEEGLKFMVYLQKENIIDESGMPKERFSAEFPKEGPSILRIQQVVRGDSAAYFCASSQSGGYNGEKLFFGSGTQLSVL.

By frequency, this clone is medium-sized (0.01 to 0.1%). The read is 3 residues too short to cover the CDR3 end, so that end is filled in from the germline J gene. The gene calls are TRBV5-1 and TRBJ2-4; D gene ambiguous. V was pared by 1 base and J by 0 bases, with 8 bases between. CDR1 SGHRS and CDR2 YFSETQ come from the germline V gene. The CDR3 length is 15 residues. The covered CDR3 bases are TGCGCCAGCAGCTTGAACCCTATAGCCAAAAACATT. Translation: CASSLNPIAKNI. Given in full, the CDR3 is CASSLNPIAKNIQYF.

As for this clone: Read data end 3 residues before the CDR3 end; the end is taken from the germline J gene. This chain joins TRBV20-1 and TRBJ1-2; TRBD1 matches at 9 bases. The CDR3 contains 15 residues. CDR1 is DFQATT, CDR2 SNEGSKA, per germline (reference sequence). V lost 5 bases to trimming and J lost 2 bases; unmatched junction nucleotides: 9. The CDR3 loop reads CSARDRERSNYGYTF. The sequenced part of the CDR3 DNA is TGCAGTGCTCGGGACAGGGAAAGAAGCAACTATGGC.

The CDR3 DNA, read in part, is TGTGCCAGCAGCGACGTAGGGGGAGCATCCTACGAG. It specifies CASSDVGGASYE. The CDR3, in full, reads CASSDVGGASYEQYF. This chain links TRBV2 with TRBJ2-7; tentatively, D is TRBD1 (6 bases). The read is 3 residues too short to cover the CDR3 end, so that end is filled in from the germline J gene. The CDR3 totals 15 residues. The V gene's germline CDR1 is SNHLY and CDR2 FYNNEI. Trimming cost V 6 bases and J 1 base, with 16 bases left between them.

With regard to this clone: The CDR3 end falls 3 residues outside the read, so it is completed with the germline J gene. This rearrangement joins TRBV6-2 or TRBV6-3 to TRBJ2-5, with 7 bases that match TRBD1. Per the germline V gene, CDR1 is MNHEY and CDR2 is SVGEGT. CDR3 length: 15 amino acids. J was trimmed by 5 bases and V by 6 bases; bases with no gene match: 12. The DNA read from the CDR3 is TGTGCCAGCAGGACGACAGGGTTGGGGAGTGAGACC. This sequence encodes CASRTTGLGSET. The full CDR3 sequence reads CASRTTGLGSETQYF.

As concerns this clone: Read sequence stops 3 residues before the CDR3 end, and the germline J gene provides the missing end. The rearrangement uses TRBV5-1 and TRBJ2-5; the D gene is possibly TRBD2 (6 bases). Trimming shortened V by 4 bases and J by 5 bases, and 21 bases separated the two germline ends. This CDR3 contains 16 residues. Germline V gene data show CDR1 as SGHRS and CDR2 as YFSETQ. The CDR3 bases that were read are TGCGCCAGCAGCAGAATCATGACCCGGGGGAGGGAGACC. Translating it yields CASSRIMTRGRET. The full CDR3 protein is CASSRIMTRGRETQYF.

As for this clone: The CDR3 extends 3 residues past the end of the read, so its final part is completed from the germline J gene. The V and J genes are TRBV20-1 and TRBJ1-1, with 10 bases lining up with TRBD1. This CDR3 contains 16 residues. CDR1 is DFQATT, CDR2 SNEGSKA, per germline (reference sequence). V lost 4 bases to trimming and J lost 3 bases; unmatched junction nucleotides: 11. The CDR3 bases that were read are TGCAGTGCTACATACCCGGACAGGGGGTTGGACACTGAA. Its protein product is CSATYPDRGLDTE. In full, the CDR3 is CSATYPDRGLDTEAFF.

In regard to this clone: The read ends 3 residues early relative to the CDR3; the germline J gene fills the gap. This chain connects TRBV7-2 to TRBJ2-7; tentative D call: TRBD1 (6 bases). Trimming took 4 bases from V and 2 from J, leaving 12 bases between them. Germline V gene lookup returns CDR1 SGHTA and CDR2 FQGNSA. The CDR3 has 14 amino acids. CDR3 residues: CASSYPGQAYEQYF. The sequenced part of the CDR3 DNA is TGTGCCAGCAGCTACCCGGGACAAGCCTACGAG.

The part of the CDR3 DNA that was read is TGTGCTAGTGGTCAATCGGAGAAGACAGGGGGGAGTCTTGGCTCTGGGGCCAACGTC. It encodes CASGQSEKTGGSLGSGANV. The CDR3 reads in full as CASGQSEKTGGSLGSGANVLTF. This sequence joins TRBV12-5 and TRBJ2-6; 9 nucleotides line up with TRBD1. The observed sequence ends 3 residues before the CDR3 terminus, with the missing tail filled in from the germline J gene. The J segment lost 0 bases and the V segment lost 5 bases, leaving 20 bases of the junction unmatched. This CDR3 has 22 amino acids. The germline CDR1 and CDR2 sequences are LGHNT and FRNRAP.

In the case of this clone: Read sequence stops 3 residues before the CDR3 end, and the germline J gene provides the missing end. The chain employs TRBV6-2 or TRBV6-3 and TRBJ1-2, with D perhaps TRBD1 (5 bases). The CDR3 contains 13 residues. The germline gives CDR1 MNHEY, CDR2 SVGEGT. V was trimmed by 7 bases and J by 7 bases, leaving 16 bases between them. The sequenced CDR3 bases are TGTGCCAGCACCCAGCGGGGGTCACGTGGC. It translates to CASTQRGSRG. The CDR3 in full is CASTQRGSRGYTF.

A note on this clone: Read coverage stops 3 residues before the CDR3 terminus; the germline J gene supplies the remainder. The chain has TRBV27 and TRBJ2-7; no clear D. Germline lookup yields CDR1 MNHEY and CDR2 SMNVEV (reference sequence). CDR3 length: 15 amino acids. The V and J ends lost 6 bases and 0 bases respectively, with 15 bases between them. The CDR3 here is CASRLGSASSYEQYF. The sequenced part of the CDR3 DNA is TGTGCCAGCAGGCTCGGGTCAGCCAGCTCCTACGAG.

Note on this clone: The read finishes 3 residues shy of the CDR3 end, and the germline J gene is used to complete it. V gene TRBV5-6 combines with J gene TRBJ1-2; 7 nucleotides line up with TRBD1. V was clipped by 4 bases and J by 7 bases; unmatched bases: 10. This CDR3 is built from 14 residues. The germline CDR1 and CDR2 sequences are SGHDT and YYEEEE. The CDR3 is CASSVRDSSLGYTF. Partial CDR3 DNA: TGTGCCAGCAGCGTCCGGGACAGCAGCCTTGGC.

A word on this clone: The CDR3 is cut off 3 residues early in the read; its end comes from the germline J gene. The chain couples TRBV10-2 to TRBJ1-3, with unresolved D. The CDR3 covers 14 residues. Germline loops: CDR1 WSHSY, CDR2 SAAADI. V was shortened by 3 bases and J by 0 bases, with 6 bases between the two germline ends. The part of the CDR3 DNA that was read is TGCGCCAGCAGTGAACAGAACTCTGGAAACACC. This codes for CASSEQNSGNT. The CDR3 reads in full as CASSEQNSGNTIYF.

A note on this clone: The CDR3 extends 3 residues past the end of the read, so its final part is completed from the germline J gene. This sequence joins TRBV6-1 and TRBJ2-7, with a possible D match to TRBD1 (6 bases). V lost 4 bases, J lost 4 bases, and 14 bases lay in between. The CDR3 is 14 amino acids. The germline gives CDR1 MNHNS, CDR2 SASEGT. CDR3 DNA (partial): TGTGCCAGCAGTGGAACCGGGACATCTTACGAG. Its translation is CASSGTGTSYE. The full CDR3 protein reads CASSGTGTSYEQYF.

Worth noting for this clone: With the read ending 3 residues before the CDR3 end, the germline J gene is used to fill in that end. The genes are TRBV20-1 and TRBJ2-7, with D maybe TRBD1 (5 bases). The V end was cut by 3 bases, the J end by 3 bases, with 12 bases between. CDR1 and CDR2 (germline): DFQATT, SNEGSKA (reference sequence). This CDR3 is 13 amino acids long. CDR3 DNA, as far as it was read: TGCAGTGCTAGTGGCAGGGAATTCTACGAG. This translates into CSASGREFYE. The whole CDR3 reads CSASGREFYEQYF.

In regard to this clone: Read coverage stops 3 residues before the CDR3 terminus; the germline J gene supplies the remainder. The rearrangement links TRBV20-1 to TRBJ1-5, with D possibly being TRBD1 (5 bases). Per the germline V gene, CDR1 is DFQATT and CDR2 is SNEGSKA (reference sequence). CDR3 length: 14 residues. V lost 7 bases to trimming and J lost 0 bases, with 13 bases between them. The covered CDR3 bases are TGCAGTGTTAGTTCGACAGATAGCAATCAGCCC. This encodes CSVSSTDSNQP. The CDR3 in full is CSVSSTDSNQPQHF.

Details on this clone: The read gets to within 3 residues of the CDR3 end, and the germline J gene fills in the rest. J is TRBJ1-1 and V is TRBV5-1, with a weak D call TRBD1 (5 bases). Germline-derived CDR1 and CDR2 are SGHRS and YFSETQ. CDR3 length equals 14 residues. V was clipped by 1 base and J by 4 bases, with 11 bases between them. The CDR3 bases that were read are TGCGCCAGCAGCTTGTATGGGGCGAGCACTGAA. Its protein is CASSLYGASTE. The whole CDR3 protein is CASSLYGASTEAFF.

With respect to this clone: The read ends 3 residues before the CDR3 terminus; that terminus is restored from the germline J gene. This chain connects TRBV7-9 to TRBJ2-2, with a possible D match to TRBD2 (5 bases). This CDR3 region has 15 residues. Trimming removed 0 bases from V and 5 bases from J, with 10 bases in between. The V gene's germline CDR1 is SEHNR and CDR2 FQNEAQ (reference sequence). CDR3: CASSLARAETGELFF. Partial CDR3 DNA: TGTGCCAGCAGCTTAGCGCGGGCGGAGACCGGGGAG.

On this clone itself: Read data end 3 residues before the CDR3 end; the end is taken from the germline J gene. This chain uses TRBV30 with TRBJ2-5; D is perhaps TRBD1 (8 bases). The CDR3 is 13 amino acids. Trimming shortened V by 5 bases and J by 4 bases, and 14 bases separated the two germline ends. The germline V gene encodes CDR1 GTSNPN and CDR2 SVGIG (reference sequence). The CDR3 DNA, read in part, is TGTGCCTGGGGAACAGGGGGGGGAGAGACC. Translated, it gives CAWGTGGGET. The whole CDR3 region reads CAWGTGGGETQYF.

As for this clone: The read ends 3 residues before the CDR3 terminus; that terminus is restored from the germline J gene. The chain couples TRBV7-9 to TRBJ1-6; no clear D. There are 13 residues in the CDR3. V was pared by 2 bases and J by 5 bases, with 4 bases between. Germline V gene lookup returns CDR1 SEHNR and CDR2 FQNEAQ (reference sequence). CDR3 DNA, as far as it was read: TGTGCCAGCAGCTTACAGAATAATTCACCC. It specifies CASSLQNNSP. The full CDR3 sequence reads CASSLQNNSPLHF.

About this clone itself: The read is 3 residues too short to cover the CDR3 end, so that end is filled in from the germline J gene. The gene calls are TRBV7-9 and TRBJ1-5; TRBD1 matches at 8 bases. CDR1 SEHNR and CDR2 FQNEAQ come from the germline V gene (reference sequence). V shed 5 bases, J shed 7 bases, and the junction held 7 bases outside the gene matches. CDR3 size: 14 residues. The DNA read from the CDR3 is TGTGCCAGCAGCGGACAGGGAAGTCAGCAGCCC. Encoded protein: CASSGQGSQQP. The entire CDR3 sequence reads CASSGQGSQQPQHF.

With regard to this clone: Read sequence stops 3 residues before the CDR3 end, and the germline J gene provides the missing end. The rearrangement links TRBV19 to TRBJ1-2; 12 bases map to TRBD1. Germline CDR1 is LNHDA and CDR2 is SQIVND (reference sequence). This CDR3 is 14 amino acids long. Trimming removed 10 bases from V and 5 bases from J; junction bases left unmatched: 8. This CDR3 is CATQGTGGSYGYTF. Incomplete CDR3 DNA: TGTGCCACTCAAGGGACAGGGGGCTCTTATGGC.

A remark on this clone: The sequence runs out 3 residues before the end of the CDR3; the remainder is reconstructed from the germline J gene. The chain links TRBV2 to TRBJ2-7; possibly TRBD1 for D (6 bases). Germline assignment: CDR1 SNHLY and CDR2 FYNNEI. The CDR3 loop spans 14 amino acids. The V gene lost 3 bases and the J gene lost 2 bases, with 11 bases spanning the gap. CDR3 loop: CASSETGEAYEQYF. The DNA read from the CDR3 is TGTGCCAGCAGTGAGACAGGAGAAGCCTACGAG.